The table lists the clone carrying this T cell receptor (beta chain) with a count of one. What it recognizes is unknown. PCR employed 60 Vbeta and 13 Jbeta primers. Profiled with immunoSEQ multiplex PCR; TCRdb holds only in-frame clones, not every one. Here the sample spans about 130,000 clones, about four fifths being singletons. The V and J ends lost 6 bases and 4 bases, in that order; junction bases with no gene match: 3. Germline V gene sequence: CDR1 ENHRY, CDR2 SYGVKD. This CDR3 region has 14 residues. This entry belongs to a study of cytomegalovirus exposure and HLA in healthy donors. Whole-study findings and limits: Both high specificity and high sensitivity reportedly marked the classifier's diagnosis of cytomegalovirus status.

This receptor was identified in a man under 40 in good health and CMV-seronegative. V usage is TRBV10-3 and J usage is TRBJ1-6; 7 nucleotides agree with TRBD1. Sequencing input: PBMCs. In DNA form, the CDR3 reads TGTGCCATCAGCGACAGGGTTTATAATTCACCCCTCCACTTT. This codes for CAISDRVYNSPLHF.